A selection of T cell receptor beta chains follows, all from one sample in a study of cytomegalovirus exposure and HLA in healthy donors. Measured with immunoSEQ multiplex PCR; TCRdb has only the in-frame clones, and not every one. This table has roughly 180,000 clones, about 73% appearing once. The sequenced material came from PBMCs. The origin of the receptors is a woman aged 45-60 years in good health and CMV-seropositive. Each CDR3 is given with its conserved first and last residue. Each record gives: V gene, J gene, CDR3 protein.

V gene: TRBV27
J gene: TRBJ1-2
CDR3 protein: CASSLTTGIHGYTF

V gene: TRBV7-3
J gene: TRBJ2-7
CDR3 protein: CASSLAGGPDEQYF

V gene: TRBV6-5
J gene: TRBJ1-2
CDR3 protein: CASSYSYRGNYGYTF

V gene: TRBV5-1
J gene: TRBJ1-5
CDR3 protein: CASSTLGSRNSNQPQHF

V gene: TRBV19
J gene: TRBJ1-2
CDR3 protein: CALQGSYGYTF

V gene: TRBV30
J gene: TRBJ2-3
CDR3 protein: CAWRGPVGGLTDTQYF

V gene: TRBV6-6
J gene: TRBJ1-1
CDR3 protein: CASRTTANTEAFF

V gene: TRBV27
J gene: TRBJ2-2
CDR3 protein: CASSLIDTRSGELFF

V gene: TRBV30
J gene: TRBJ2-2
CDR3 protein: CAWSSDTGDTGELFF

V gene: TRBV6-1
J gene: TRBJ2-7
CDR3 protein: CASRTGRGFYEQYF

V gene: TRBV5-1
J gene: TRBJ2-1
CDR3 protein: CASSWTSGEQFF

V gene: TRBV5-1
J gene: -
CDR3 protein: CASSPPGQSYTYEQYF

V gene: TRBV5-4
J gene: TRBJ1-1
CDR3 protein: CASSFTRSGTEAFF

V gene: TRBV9
J gene: TRBJ1-3
CDR3 protein: CASSAQGGLGNTIYF

V gene: TRBV19
J gene: TRBJ1-1
CDR3 protein: CASRIGDEAFF

V gene: TRBV5-1
J gene: TRBJ2-1
CDR3 protein: CASSSVWGLGGEQFF

V gene: TRBV2
J gene: TRBJ2-7
CDR3 protein: CASSSDRGPEQYF

V gene: TRBV19
J gene: TRBJ2-1
CDR3 protein: CASSIRRGGEDEQFF